A selection of T cell receptor beta chains follows, all from one sample in a study of PD-L1 blockade in urothelial cancer. This table comes from immunoSEQ multiplex PCR, and its TCRdb copy is limited to in-frame clones, with some not included. The repertoire holds some 120,000 clones, with 75% to 90% as singletons. Specimen: PBMCs, collected around atezolizumab (anti-PD-L1) treatment. Receptor source: a man in his sixties with urothelial cancer. Both conserved end residues are part of each CDR3. Each record gives: J gene, D gene, clone size, CDR3 length, V gene, CDR3 DNA, CDR3 protein. A D gene is named only where the DNA matches it firmly. Not all rows give a size; the values are once, few, many and, for expanded clones, a class.

J gene: TRBJ2-4; D gene: TRBD2; clone size: once; CDR3 length: 17; V gene: TRBV5-1; CDR3 DNA: TGCGCCAGCAGCTTGTCTGGGCTAGCGGGATCTAAAAACATTCAGTACTTC; CDR3 protein: CASSLSGLAGSKNIQYF
J gene: TRBJ2-6; D gene: TRBD1; clone size: -; CDR3 length: 18; V gene: TRBV7-2; CDR3 DNA: TGTGCCAGCAGCTTGTCCGGGACAGGAGTCTCTGGGGCCAACGTCCTGACTTTC; CDR3 protein: CASSLSGTGVSGANVLTF
J gene: TRBJ2-5; D gene: -; clone size: -; CDR3 length: 13; V gene: TRBV2; CDR3 DNA: TGTGCCAGCAGTAGCGGGTTTGGGGAGACCCAGTACTTC; CDR3 protein: CASSSGFGETQYF
J gene: TRBJ1-1; D gene: -; clone size: -; CDR3 length: 16; V gene: TRBV19; CDR3 DNA: TGTGCCAGTAGTATAGTGTCCGGGGGGCCGGTCACTGAAGCTTTCTTT; CDR3 protein: CASSIVSGGPVTEAFF
J gene: TRBJ1-1; D gene: -; clone size: -; CDR3 length: 17; V gene: TRBV21-1; CDR3 DNA: TGTGCCAGCAGCGCTTCATGGGCAGCCCATGCCGGTACTGAAGCTTTCTTT; CDR3 protein: CASSASWAAHAGTEAFF
J gene: TRBJ1-5; D gene: -; clone size: -; CDR3 length: 16; V gene: TRBV6-5; CDR3 DNA: TGTGCCAGCAGTTACTCTGCAGTCGGGGGACTACAGCCCCAGCATTTT; CDR3 protein: CASSYSAVGGLQPQHF
J gene: TRBJ1-1; D gene: -; clone size: -; CDR3 length: 14; V gene: TRBV6-6; CDR3 DNA: TGTGCCAGCAGGCGCACAGTGGAGAACACTGAAGCTTTCTTT; CDR3 protein: CASRRTVENTEAFF
J gene: TRBJ2-6; D gene: -; clone size: -; CDR3 length: 13; V gene: TRBV29-1; CDR3 DNA: TGCAGCGTGGAGGGTCCCGGGGCCAACGTCCTGACTTTC; CDR3 protein: CSVEGPGANVLTF
J gene: TRBJ2-7; D gene: -; clone size: -; CDR3 length: 13; V gene: TRBV6-5; CDR3 DNA: TGTGCCAGCAGTTCGGCGGGGCGGACCGAGCAGTACTTC; CDR3 protein: CASSSAGRTEQYF
J gene: TRBJ2-7; D gene: TRBD1; clone size: -; CDR3 length: 16; V gene: TRBV28; CDR3 DNA: TGTGCCAGCCTCTCCCCCGGGACAGGGTTTTCCTACGAGCAGTACTTC; CDR3 protein: CASLSPGTGFSYEQYF
J gene: TRBJ2-1; D gene: -; clone size: -; CDR3 length: 16; V gene: TRBV5-4; CDR3 DNA: TGTGCCAGCAGCCGTCGACAGGCCGACTCCTACAATGAGCAGTTCTTC; CDR3 protein: CASSRRQADSYNEQFF